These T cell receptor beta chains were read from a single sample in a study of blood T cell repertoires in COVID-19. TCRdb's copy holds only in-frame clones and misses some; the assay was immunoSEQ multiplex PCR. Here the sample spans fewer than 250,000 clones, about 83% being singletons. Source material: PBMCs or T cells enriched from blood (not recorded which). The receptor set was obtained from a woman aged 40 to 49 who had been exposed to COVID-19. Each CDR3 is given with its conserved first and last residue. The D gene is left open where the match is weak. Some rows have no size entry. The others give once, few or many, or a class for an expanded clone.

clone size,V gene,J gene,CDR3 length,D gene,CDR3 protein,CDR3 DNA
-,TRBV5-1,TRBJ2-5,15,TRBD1,CASSLGDSYQETQYF,TGCGCCAGCAGCTTGGGGGACAGCTACCAAGAGACCCAGTACTTC
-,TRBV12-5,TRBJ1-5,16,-,CASAPSRGEVGQPQHF,TGTGCTAGTGCACCCTCACGGGGGGAGGTTGGTCAGCCCCAGCATTTT
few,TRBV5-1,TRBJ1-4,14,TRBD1,CASSQGQGGEKLFF,TGCGCCAGCAGTCAGGGACAGGGAGGGGAAAAACTGTTTTTT
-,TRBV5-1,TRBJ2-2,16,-,CASSLGLQSGTGELFF,TGCGCCAGCAGCTTGGGGCTTCAAAGCGGGACCGGGGAGCTGTTTTTT
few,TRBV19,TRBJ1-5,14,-,CASSIDRSRQPQHF,TGTGCCAGTAGTATTGACAGGTCGAGGCAGCCCCAGCATTTT
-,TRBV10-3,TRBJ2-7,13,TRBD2,CAISESARTSGEF,TGTGCCATCAGTGAAAGCGCTCGGACTAGCGGGGAGTTC
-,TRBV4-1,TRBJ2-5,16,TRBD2,CASSKGLAGGQETQYF,TGCGCCAGCAGCAAAGGACTAGCGGGGGGCCAAGAGACCCAGTACTTC
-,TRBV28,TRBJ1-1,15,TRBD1,CASSFRDREVMGAFF,TGTGCCAGCAGTTTCCGGGACAGGGAGGTTATGGGAGCTTTCTTT
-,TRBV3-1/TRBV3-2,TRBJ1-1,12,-,CASSQDEVGAFF,TGTGCCAGCAGCCAAGATGAGGTAGGAGCTTTCTTT
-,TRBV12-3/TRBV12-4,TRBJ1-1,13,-,CASSLGADTEAFF,TGTGCCAGCAGTTTAGGTGCGGACACTGAAGCTTTCTTT
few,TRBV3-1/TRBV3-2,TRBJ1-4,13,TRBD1,CASTDRGNEKLFF,TGTGCCAGCACGGACAGGGGGAATGAAAAACTGTTTTTT
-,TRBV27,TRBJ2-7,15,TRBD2,CASSYYSGGAYEQYF,TGTGCCAGCAGTTATTATAGCGGGGGAGCCTACGAGCAGTACTTC
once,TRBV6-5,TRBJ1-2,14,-,CASSYGPTGYGYTF,TGTGCCAGCAGTTACGGGCCGACAGGCTATGGCTACACCTTC
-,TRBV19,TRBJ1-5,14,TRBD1,CASTSTGRNQPQHF,TGTGCCAGTACTTCGACAGGGAGAAATCAGCCCCAGCATTTT
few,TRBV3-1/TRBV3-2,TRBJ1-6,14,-,CASSLVQGDSPLHF,TGTGCCAGCAGTTTGGTACAGGGCGATTCACCCCTCCACTTT
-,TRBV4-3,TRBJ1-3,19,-,CASSQGLNFLQGSGNTIYF,TGCGCCAGCAGCCAAGGGCTCAATTTCCTCCAGGGCTCTGGAAACACCATATATTTT
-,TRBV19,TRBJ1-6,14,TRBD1,CASSTDRTNSPLHF,TGTGCCAGTAGTACGGACAGGACTAACTCACCCCTCCACTTT
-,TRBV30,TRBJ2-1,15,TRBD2,CAWSVLAGGYNEQFF,TGTGCCTGGAGTGTACTAGCGGGGGGTTACAATGAGCAGTTCTTC
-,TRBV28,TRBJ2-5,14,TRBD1,CASSPRQGQETQYF,TGTGCCAGCAGTCCCCGACAGGGGCAAGAGACCCAGTACTTC
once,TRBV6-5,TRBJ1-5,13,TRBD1,CATSGGEDQPQHF,TGTGCCACCTCAGGGGGCGAGGATCAGCCCCAGCATTTT
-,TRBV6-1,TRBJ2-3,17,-,CASSERGLLLITDTQYF,TGTGCCAGCAGTGAACGGGGATTACTACTAATCACAGATACGCAGTATTTT
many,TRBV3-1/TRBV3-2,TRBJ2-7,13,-,CASSQDGTYEQYF,TGTGCCAGCAGCCAGGACGGGACCTACGAGCAGTACTTC
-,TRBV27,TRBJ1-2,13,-,CATKGSRDYGYTF,TGTGCCACCAAGGGGTCCAGGGACTATGGCTACACCTTC
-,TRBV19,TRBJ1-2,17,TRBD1,CASSAPQGASPNYGYTF,TGTGCCAGTAGTGCCCCACAGGGGGCGAGTCCTAACTATGGCTACACCTTC
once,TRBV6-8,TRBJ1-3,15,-,CASSKHWSSGNTIYF,TGTGCCAGCAGTAAACACTGGAGCTCTGGAAACACCATATATTTT
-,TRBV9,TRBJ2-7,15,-,CASSPRQVLSYEQYF,TGTGCCAGCAGCCCTCGACAGGTTCTCTCCTACGAGCAGTACTTC
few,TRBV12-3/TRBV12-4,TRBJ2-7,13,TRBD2,CASRATSGGEQYF,TGTGCCAGCAGGGCGACTAGCGGGGGAGAGCAGTACTTC
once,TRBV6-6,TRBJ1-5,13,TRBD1,CASSLGQGKPQHF,TGTGCCAGCAGTCTGGGACAGGGGAAGCCCCAGCATTTT
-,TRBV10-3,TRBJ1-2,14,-,CAISVGGLDYGYTF,TGTGCCATCAGTGTAGGAGGATTGGACTATGGCTACACCTTC
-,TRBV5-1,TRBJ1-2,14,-,CASKAGSTTYGYTF,TGCGCCAGCAAGGCAGGCAGTACCACCTATGGCTACACCTTC
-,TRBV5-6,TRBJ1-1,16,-,CASSLGPGTFVTEAFF,TGTGCCAGCAGCTTGGGGCCCGGGACTTTCGTCACTGAAGCTTTCTTT
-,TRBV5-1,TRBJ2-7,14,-,CASSQAAASYEQYF,TGCGCCAGCAGTCAAGCGGCTGCCAGCTACGAGCAGTACTTC
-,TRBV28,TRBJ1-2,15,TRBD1,CASSFPGTGSGGYTF,TGTGCCAGCAGTTTTCCCGGGACAGGGTCGGGCGGCTACACCTTC
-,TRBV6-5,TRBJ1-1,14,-,CASSYGGSNTEAFF,TGTGCCAGCAGTTATGGAGGGTCGAACACTGAAGCTTTCTTT
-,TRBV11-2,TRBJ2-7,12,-,CASSPQGNEQYF,TGTGCCAGCAGCCCGCAGGGTAACGAGCAGTACTTC
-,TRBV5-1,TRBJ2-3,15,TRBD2,CASRPGLADTDTQYF,TGCGCCAGCAGACCAGGACTAGCGGACACAGATACGCAGTATTTT
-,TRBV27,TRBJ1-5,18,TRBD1,CASSTWGWGQGGNQPQHF,TGTGCCAGCAGTACTTGGGGCTGGGGACAGGGCGGCAATCAGCCCCAGCATTTT
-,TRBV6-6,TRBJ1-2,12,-,CASSYAGAGYTF,TGTGCCAGCAGTTACGCTGGGGCCGGCTACACCTTC
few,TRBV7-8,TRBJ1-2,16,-,CASSLRGNLISGGYTF,TGTGCCAGCAGCTTAAGGGGTAACCTAATCTCCGGTGGCTACACCTTC
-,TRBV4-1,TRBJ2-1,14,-,CASSQKQGYNEQFF,TGCGCCAGCAGCCAAAAGCAGGGATACAATGAGCAGTTCTTC
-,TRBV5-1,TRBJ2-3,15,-,CASSLVADDTDTQYF,TGCGCCAGCAGCTTGGTGGCAGATGACACAGATACGCAGTATTTT
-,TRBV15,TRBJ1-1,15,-,CATSKEEGWDTEAFF,TGTGCCACCAGCAAAGAAGAGGGATGGGACACTGAAGCTTTCTTT
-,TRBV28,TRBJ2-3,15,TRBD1,CASSSGTAISYTQYF,TGTGCCAGCAGCTCCGGGACAGCTATCTCCTATACGCAGTATTTT
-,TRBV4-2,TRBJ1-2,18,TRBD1,CASSQDAAGDRGRYGYTF,TGTGCCAGCAGCCAAGATGCGGCTGGGGACAGGGGGAGGTATGGCTACACCTTC
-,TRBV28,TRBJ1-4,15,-,CASSPLDSLDEKLFF,TGTGCCAGCAGCCCATTAGACAGCCTCGATGAAAAACTGTTTTTT
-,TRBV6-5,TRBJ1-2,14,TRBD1,CASRSGQGTNGYTF,TGTGCCAGCAGGTCGGGACAGGGTACAAATGGCTACACCTTC
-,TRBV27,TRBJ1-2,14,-,CASSPGDPNYGYTF,TGTGCCAGCAGTCCAGGCGACCCTAACTATGGCTACACCTTC
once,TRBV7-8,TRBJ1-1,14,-,CASSLEVISTEAFF,TGTGCCAGCAGCCTTGAGGTGATTAGCACTGAAGCTTTCTTT
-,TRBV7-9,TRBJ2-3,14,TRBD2,CASSVSGELDTQYF,TGTGCCAGCAGCGTTAGCGGGGAATTGGATACGCAGTATTTT
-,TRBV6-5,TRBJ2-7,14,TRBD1,CASKRTGEVYEQYF,TGTGCCAGCAAGCGGACAGGGGAAGTTTACGAGCAGTACTTC
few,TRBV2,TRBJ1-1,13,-,CASSTAMNTEAFF,TGTGCCAGCAGTACAGCCATGAACACTGAAGCTTTCTTT
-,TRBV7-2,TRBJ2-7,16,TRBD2,CASSFGGGAGAYEQYF,TGTGCCAGCAGCTTTGGCGGGGGGGCCGGGGCCTACGAGCAGTACTTC
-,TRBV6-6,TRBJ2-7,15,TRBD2,CASSYSSGGHYEQYF,TGTGCCAGCAGTTACTCTAGCGGGGGACACTACGAGCAGTACTTC
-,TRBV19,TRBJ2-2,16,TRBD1,CASSSGTGAFTGELFF,TGTGCCAGTAGCTCAGGGACAGGGGCCTTCACCGGGGAGCTGTTTTTT
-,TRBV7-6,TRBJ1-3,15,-,CASSLGWSSGNTIYF,TGTGCCAGCAGCTTAGGCTGGAGCTCTGGAAACACCATATATTTT
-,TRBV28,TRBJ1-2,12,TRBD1,CANGQGAYGYTF,TGTGCCAACGGACAGGGCGCCTACGGCTACACCTTC
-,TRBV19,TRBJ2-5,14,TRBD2,CASKLAGAEGTQYF,TGTGCCAGTAAACTAGCGGGGGCCGAAGGGACCCAGTACTTC
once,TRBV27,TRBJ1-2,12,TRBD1,CASRPQGEGYTF,TGTGCCAGCAGACCGCAGGGGGAAGGCTACACCTTC
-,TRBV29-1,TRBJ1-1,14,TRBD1,CSGAGGALNTEAFF,TGCAGCGGAGCAGGGGGCGCATTGAACACTGAAGCTTTCTTT